The present T cell receptor beta chain was sequenced within a study of T-cell memory formation after mild COVID-19 (dated by TCRdb to the early 2020s). Notes on the research overall: TCR sequence clusters from the two donors were found to be largely donor specific. The cohort comprised two young, previously healthy adult volunteers, one female and one male. Longitudinal TCRalpha and TCRbeta repertoire sequencing tracked T-cell clones expanding and contracting after mild COVID-19 in a couple of donors. General study outcomes and caveats: The study included only a couple of mild cases, and larger cohorts that include severe cases with pre-infection samples were judged to be necessary. Balanced CD4/CD8 phenotypes were observed for clones contracting from day 15 to 85, whereas a bias towards CD4+ was observed for a second wave of clones expanding from day 15 to 37. Some responding clones were detected in pre-infection memory, suggesting pre-existing cross-reactive memory T cells joined the SARS-CoV-2 response. Contracting CD4+ clones appeared mostly in the CM and EM memory subsets, whereas CD8+ clones were enriched in EMRA. SARS-CoV-2 specificity of the second-wave clones peaking on day 37 was not confirmed.

The sequencer was an Illumina NovaSeq 6000. TCRalpha and TCRbeta cDNA libraries were built by 5'RACE with constant-segment primers, adding sample barcodes and unique molecular identifiers. RNA was extracted from every sample with Trizol reagent. Libraries were amplified in two PCR steps, with a second sample barcode and Illumina TruSeq adapters added in the second step. Libraries were sequenced on an Illumina NovaSeq with 2 x 150 bp paired-end reads. The original pipeline was this. Demultiplexing of reads and collapsing into UMI-guided consensus sequences were performed with migec v1.2.7. Using mixcr v2.1.11, UMI consensuses were aligned to TRA and TRB V and J templates and then assembled into clonotypes. A clonotype was counted as expanded or contracted only when both edgeR and NoisET called the clonotype significant, with the noise models trained on biological replicates. For edgeR calls, a false discovery rate-adjusted p below 0.01 and a log2 fold-change threshold of 1 were applied. As an exploratory analysis of dynamics, max-normalized trajectories of the 1000 most abundant clonotypes were examined with PCA combined with hierarchical clustering. Separately sequenced CD4+ and CD8+ repertoires were used to assign a CD4 or CD8 phenotype to each responding clone. The public reads were run again by TCRdb, first through fastp at Q25 and then through MiXCR, and only productive beta chains were kept. A single entry per CDR3 protein holds the most common genes and DNA from its merged rows. These V and J calls rely on TCRdb rather than the paper's analysis. For this sample the table gives some 350,000 distinct CDR3 sequences, of which roughly 13% were detected only once. Clones ranked in the top ten supply about 20% of the sample.

Based on the germline V gene, the CDR1 and CDR2 sequences are SGHDN and FVKESK. Inclusive of the bounding cysteine and valine, the CDR3 is 12 residues long. Only the CDR3 DNA stays, 36 bases, in frame from base 1. Cut back by 0 bases and 7 bases, the V and J ends lie 7 bases apart. For this clonotype: No antigen is known for it. No base qualities exist here, and no much larger clone lies one base off it.

Ficoll-Paque density gradient centrifugation was used to isolate PBMCs. Sequenced material: PBMCs or a T cell subset sorted from them (not recorded which). This sequence originates from a young man who had mild COVID-19 (a few samples of this study predate the infection). The sample titles of this study are shuffled in the database, so cell type and time point are left out; the donor was told from shared clones. This chain joins TRBV14 to TRBJ2-7; the D gene is possibly TRBD1 or TRBD2, each agreeing over 5 bases. This receptor carries the CDR3 CASSQDGGEQYV. The sequence in DNA is TGTGCCAGCAGCCAAGATGGGGGAGAGCAGTACGTC.